These T cell receptor beta chains were read from a single sample in a study of breast tumors, draining lymph nodes, adjacent tissues. TCRdb fed the multiplex PCR reads into MiXCR, producing one record per CDR3 protein. The profile shows tens of thousands of distinct CDR3 sequences, 60% to 70% of them singletons. The specimen sequenced was breast tumor tissue. Receptors originate from a female donor with breast cancer. Some clones in this sample may be carry-over from other donors' samples. Both conserved end residues are part of each CDR3. A D gene is named only where the DNA matches it firmly. Part of the rows lack a size; the others show once, few, many or a class for expanded clones.

DNA	CDR3	J	D	V	size
TGTGCCAGCAGCTCAGCTAGGGGAGCGAACACCGGGGAGCTGTTTTTT	CASSSARGANTGELFF	TRBJ2-2	-	TRBV11-2	many
TGTGCCAGCAGCCCGGACAGCCGGCGGACGCAGTATTTT	CASSPDSRRTQYF	TRBJ2-3	-	TRBV2	-
TGTGCCAGCAGCCCCGGAGTTGGGACTGCACCCTACGAGCAGTACTTC	CASSPGVGTAPYEQYF	TRBJ2-7	-	TRBV5-8	-
TGTGCCATCAGTGGAACTAGCGGGAACACCGGGGAGCTGTTTTTT	CAISGTSGNTGELFF	TRBJ2-2	TRBD2	TRBV10-3	-
TGCAGTGCTAGGTCGGCAGGGCTGGCTGAAAAACTGTTTTTT	CSARSAGLAEKLFF	TRBJ1-4	-	TRBV20-1	-
TGTGCCAGCAGCCCCCGGATGCAAGAGACCCAGTACTTC	CASSPRMQETQYF	TRBJ2-5	-	TRBV14	once
TGCAGTGTGGCTGGGGACGCAAAGTCCTACGAGCAGTACTTC	CSVAGDAKSYEQYF	TRBJ2-7	-	TRBV20-1	-
TGTGCCAGTAGTATGGAAGGGACACAGGTTTTCTACGAGCAGTACTTC	CASSMEGTQVFYEQYF	TRBJ2-7	-	TRBV19	-
TGCAGTGCTCAACCCGATGGACTAGCGGGAGATGCTGGGGACCAAGAGACCCAGTACTTC	CSAQPDGLAGDAGDQETQYF	TRBJ2-5	TRBD2	TRBV20-1	-
TGTGCCAGTAGTCCCGACAGAAATTCACCCCTCCACTTT	CASSPDRNSPLHF	TRBJ1-6	-	TRBV19	-
TGTGCCAGTAGTCTGCTTGGGAATGAGCAGTTCTTC	CASSLLGNEQFF	TRBJ2-1	-	TRBV19	-
TGTGCCGGCAGCTCATTCACAGACACGCAGTATTTT	CAGSSFTDTQYF	TRBJ2-3	-	TRBV5-6	-
TGCAGCGTTGAACTAGCGAGGCCCAATGAGCAGTTCTTC	CSVELARPNEQFF	TRBJ2-1	-	TRBV29-1	large
-	CASSSQGLWLHLRLGELFF	TRBJ2-2	-	TRBV7-2	-
TGTGCCAGCAGAAAACAGGGGGTAAGCTCCTACAATGAGCAGTTCTTC	CASRKQGVSSYNEQFF	TRBJ2-1	TRBD1	TRBV27	-
TGTGCCAGCAGTTACGACAGCTCTGGGGCCAACGTCCTGACTTTC	CASSYDSSGANVLTF	TRBJ2-6	-	TRBV6-5	many
TGTGCCACCAGTGACCCAGGGGACTCCTACGAGCAGTACTTC	CATSDPGDSYEQYF	TRBJ2-7	-	TRBV24-1	-
TGCAGTGCCAGCGCCGGACAGGGGGCATTCTACGAGCAGTACTTC	CSASAGQGAFYEQYF	TRBJ2-7	TRBD1	TRBV20-1	-
TGCAGCGTTGGGGCGTCTTTTGATGAGCAGTTCTTC	CSVGASFDEQFF	TRBJ2-1	-	TRBV29-1	-
TGCGCCAGCAGGGAGGACGGCACTTCACCCCTCCACTTT	CASREDGTSPLHF	TRBJ1-6	-	TRBV10-1	-
TGCGCCAGCAGCTTGGTTTTTGGCCAGGGGAGGGACTACAATGAGCAGTTCTTC	CASSLVFGQGRDYNEQFF	TRBJ2-1	-	TRBV5-1	many
TGCAGTGCTAGAGGCTGGCTAGCCAACAATGAGCAGTTCTTC	CSARGWLANNEQFF	TRBJ2-1	-	TRBV20-1	-
TGCAGCGTTGGTGGACTTGGGGGTGAAGCTTTCTTT	CSVGGLGGEAFF	TRBJ1-1	-	TRBV29-1	many
TGTGCCAGCAGCCAGGGTCCTGGAAACACCATATATTTT	CASSQGPGNTIYF	TRBJ1-3	-	TRBV12-3/TRBV12-4	-
TGTGCCAGTTCCCCCAAGGGCAGGGTAGTAGGGGCCCAGTACTTC	CASSPKGRVVGAQYF	TRBJ2-5	-	TRBV12-3/TRBV12-4	-
TGCAGTGCCTCCTTAAGTGCAGGGGGCTATTACAATGAGCAGTTCTTC	CSASLSAGGYYNEQFF	TRBJ2-1	TRBD1	TRBV20-1	medium-sized
TGTGCCAGTAGTCGCCAGCCCCCGGGACAGGGGGTAGAGCAGTACTTC	CASSRQPPGQGVEQYF	TRBJ2-7	TRBD1	TRBV19	-
TGTGCCAGCAGCGGGGGACAGGGGGCGCATTCAACCCTCCACTTT	CASSGGQGAHSTLHF	TRBJ1-6	TRBD1	TRBV5-5	-
TGTGCCAGCAGGTGGAAGACTAGCGTGATCCGCACAGATACGCAGTATTTT	CASRWKTSVIRTDTQYF	TRBJ2-3	TRBD2	TRBV28	many
TGTGCCAGTAGTAGCGGTCGTAATGAAAAACTGTTTTTT	CASSSGRNEKLFF	TRBJ1-4	-	TRBV19	-
TGTGCCACCAGCAGAGACAGCGCGGCAGATACGCAGTATTTT	CATSRDSAADTQYF	TRBJ2-3	-	TRBV15	-
TGTGCCAGCGGACTAGCGGGTTTCTACTACGAGCAGTACTTC	CASGLAGFYYEQYF	TRBJ2-7	TRBD2	TRBV6-4	-
TGTGCCAGCCAACCGGGACTAGCGGGGGCGGGCGGGGAGCTGTTTTTT	CASQPGLAGAGGELFF	TRBJ2-2	TRBD2	TRBV12-3/TRBV12-4	-
TGTGCCAGCAGTTTGGGGAGCACCTACAATGAGCAGTTCTTC	CASSLGSTYNEQFF	TRBJ2-1	-	TRBV12-3/TRBV12-4	-
TGTGCCAGCAGCTCCAGGGCTCGCGGGAGGAATGAGCAGTTCTTC	CASSSRARGRNEQFF	TRBJ2-1	TRBD2	TRBV5-6	-
TGTGCCAGCAGTCAACTTCAGGGACTTGGTAGTTCGCCCCTCCACTTT	CASSQLQGLGSSPLHF	TRBJ1-6	-	TRBV12-3/TRBV12-4	-
TGTGCCAGCAGTGATAGGCAGGTGACTAACTATGGCTACACCTTC	CASSDRQVTNYGYTF	TRBJ1-2	-	TRBV2	-
TGTGCCAGCAGTACCTTGGATAATTCACCCCTCCACTTT	CASSTLDNSPLHF	TRBJ1-6	-	TRBV6-5	-